Reported below is one T cell receptor beta chain. A much larger clone lies a single base off, so this may be a read error. Seattle patient enrollment occurred during active infection, with longitudinal follow-up thereafter. This specimen belongs to a study of blood T cell repertoires in COVID-19. With V trimmed by 5 bases and J by 6 bases, 3 bases remained unmatched. The CDR3 is 13 residues long. The germline gives CDR1 SGHTA, CDR2 FQGNSA. Data came from immunoSEQ multiplex PCR; TCRdb stores just in-frame clones and leaves some out. This table has more than 200,000 clones, around four fifths appearing once.

The specimen was peripheral blood. The clonotype was recovered from a woman older than 75 with COVID-19, enrolled during active disease. The chain recombines TRBV7-2 with TRBJ1-2; 10 nucleotides match TRBD1. Here the CDR3 reads CASSPDRGDGYTF. The DNA for the CDR3 is TGTGCCAGCAGCCCGGACAGGGGGGATGGCTACACCTTC.